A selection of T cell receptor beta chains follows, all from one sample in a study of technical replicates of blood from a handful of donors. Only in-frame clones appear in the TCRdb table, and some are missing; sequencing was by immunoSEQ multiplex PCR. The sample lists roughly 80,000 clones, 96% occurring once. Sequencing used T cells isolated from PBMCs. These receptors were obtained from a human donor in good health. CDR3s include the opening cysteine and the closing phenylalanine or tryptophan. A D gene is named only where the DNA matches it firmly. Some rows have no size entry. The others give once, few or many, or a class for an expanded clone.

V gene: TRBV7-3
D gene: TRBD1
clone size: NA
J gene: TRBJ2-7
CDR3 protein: CASSPMTGAGHEQYF
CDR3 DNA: TGTGCCAGCAGCCCTATGACAGGGGCCGGACACGAGCAGTACTTC

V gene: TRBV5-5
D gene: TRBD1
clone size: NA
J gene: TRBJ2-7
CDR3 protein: CASSPRGHPYEQYF
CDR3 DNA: TGTGCCAGCAGCCCGAGGGGGCACCCCTACGAGCAGTACTTC

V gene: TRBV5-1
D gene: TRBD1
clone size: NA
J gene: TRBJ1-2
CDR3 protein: CASSLVPAGQDGYTF
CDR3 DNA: TGCGCCAGCAGCTTGGTACCCGCGGGACAGGATGGCTACACCTTC

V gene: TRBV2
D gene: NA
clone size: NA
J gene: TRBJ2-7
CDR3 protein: CASSVSGLGEQYF
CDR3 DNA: TGTGCCAGCAGTGTTTCAGGGCTAGGCGAGCAGTACTTC

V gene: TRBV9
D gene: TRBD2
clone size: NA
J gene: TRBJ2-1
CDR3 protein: CASSDPLAGGPFNEQFF
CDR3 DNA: TGTGCCAGCAGCGACCCCCTAGCGGGAGGGCCCTTTAATGAGCAGTTCTTC

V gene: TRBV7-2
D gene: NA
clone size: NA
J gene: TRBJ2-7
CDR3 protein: CASSFDSPYEQYF
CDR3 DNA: TGTGCCAGCAGCTTCGACAGCCCCTACGAGCAGTACTTC

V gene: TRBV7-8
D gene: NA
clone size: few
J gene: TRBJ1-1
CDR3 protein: CASSSGVNTEAFF
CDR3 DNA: TGTGCCAGCAGCTCCGGAGTGAACACTGAAGCTTTCTTT

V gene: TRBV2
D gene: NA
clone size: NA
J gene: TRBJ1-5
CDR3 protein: CASRNRNQPQHF
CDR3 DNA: TGTGCCAGCAGAAACAGAAATCAGCCCCAGCATTTT

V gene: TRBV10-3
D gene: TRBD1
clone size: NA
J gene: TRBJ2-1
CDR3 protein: CAISGGTGRDNEQFF
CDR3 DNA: TGTGCCATCAGTGGAGGGACAGGGAGGGACAATGAGCAGTTCTTC

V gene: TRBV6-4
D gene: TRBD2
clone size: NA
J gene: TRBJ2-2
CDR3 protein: CASSGTSTGELFF
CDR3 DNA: TGTGCCAGCAGTGGGACTAGCACCGGGGAGCTGTTTTTT

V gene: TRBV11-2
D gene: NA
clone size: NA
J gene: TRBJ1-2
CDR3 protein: CASSSRLSRGGGGYTF
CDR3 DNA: TGTGCCAGCAGCTCACGGTTGAGCCGCGGGGGAGGTGGCTACACCTTC

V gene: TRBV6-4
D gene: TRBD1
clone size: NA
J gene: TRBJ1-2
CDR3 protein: CASRGPGTGGRSGYTF
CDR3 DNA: TGTGCCAGCAGAGGACCCGGGACAGGGGGACGAAGTGGCTACACCTTC

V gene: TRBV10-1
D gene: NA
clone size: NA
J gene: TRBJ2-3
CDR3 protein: CASSEFSDTQYF
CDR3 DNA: TGCGCCAGCAGTGAGTTCTCAGATACGCAGTATTTT

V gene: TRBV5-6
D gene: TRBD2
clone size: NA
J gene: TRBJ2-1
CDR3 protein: CASSLAPGGNEQFF
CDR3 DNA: TGTGCCAGCAGCTTGGCCCCGGGGGGGAATGAGCAGTTCTTC

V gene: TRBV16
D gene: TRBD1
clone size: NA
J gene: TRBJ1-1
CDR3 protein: CASSLRTGRFNTEAFF
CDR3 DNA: TGTGCCAGCAGCCTAAGGACAGGGAGATTTAACACTGAAGCTTTCTTT

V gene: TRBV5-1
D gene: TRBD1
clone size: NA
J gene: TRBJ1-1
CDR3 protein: CASSPLTGLDTEAFF
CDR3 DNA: TGCGCCAGCAGCCCCCTGACAGGGTTGGACACTGAAGCTTTCTTT

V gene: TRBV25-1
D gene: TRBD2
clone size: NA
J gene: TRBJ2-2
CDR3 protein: CARRLNTSGSNTGELFF
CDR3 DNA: TGTGCCAGAAGACTTAATACTAGCGGGTCCAACACCGGGGAGCTGTTTTTT

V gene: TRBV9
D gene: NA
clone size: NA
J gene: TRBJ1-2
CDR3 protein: CASSVTDSNYGYTF
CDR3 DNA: TGTGCCAGCAGCGTGACAGACTCTAACTATGGCTACACCTTC

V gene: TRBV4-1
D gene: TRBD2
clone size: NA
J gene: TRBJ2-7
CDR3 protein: CASSQDGYPGLAGEAVSYEQYF
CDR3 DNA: TGCGCCAGCAGCCAAGATGGGTACCCGGGACTAGCGGGAGAAGCCGTCTCCTACGAGCAGTACTTC

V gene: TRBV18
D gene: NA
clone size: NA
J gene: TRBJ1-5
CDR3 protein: CASSPGVQGSNQPQHF
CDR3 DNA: TGTGCCAGCTCACCTGGGGTGCAGGGTAGCAATCAGCCCCAGCATTTT

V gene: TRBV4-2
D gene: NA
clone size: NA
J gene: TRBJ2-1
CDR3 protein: CASSQGSEAHLYNEQFF
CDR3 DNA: TGTGCCAGCAGCCAAGGTTCTGAAGCCCATCTGTACAATGAGCAGTTCTTC

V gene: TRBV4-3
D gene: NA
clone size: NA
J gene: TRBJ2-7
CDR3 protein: CASSQDGETYEQYF
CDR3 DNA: TGCGCCAGCAGCCAAGATGGGGAGACCTACGAGCAGTACTTC

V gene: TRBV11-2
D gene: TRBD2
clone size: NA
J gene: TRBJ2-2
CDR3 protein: CASSFLGLADTGELFF
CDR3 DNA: TGTGCCAGCAGCTTTCTTGGACTAGCGGACACCGGGGAGCTGTTTTTT

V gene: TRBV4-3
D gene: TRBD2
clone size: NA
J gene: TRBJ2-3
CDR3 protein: CASSQESPPGLAGEGDTQYF
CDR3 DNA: TGCGCCAGCAGCCAAGAATCCCCGCCGGGACTAGCGGGAGAAGGAGATACGCAGTATTTT

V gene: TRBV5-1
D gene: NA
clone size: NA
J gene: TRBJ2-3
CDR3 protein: CASSLEAGVFADTQYF
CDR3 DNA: TGCGCCAGCAGCTTGGAGGCAGGGGTTTTCGCAGATACGCAGTATTTT

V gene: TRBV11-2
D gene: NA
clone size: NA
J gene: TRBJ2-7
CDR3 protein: CASRPITGQPYEQYF
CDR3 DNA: TGTGCCAGCAGGCCTATAACGGGACAACCCTACGAGCAGTACTTC

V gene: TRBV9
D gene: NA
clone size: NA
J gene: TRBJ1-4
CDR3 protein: CASSSNRESNEKLFF
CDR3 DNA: TGTGCCAGCAGCTCAAACAGGGAGAGTAATGAAAAACTGTTTTTT

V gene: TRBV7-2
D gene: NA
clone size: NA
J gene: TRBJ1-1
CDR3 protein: CASAYGGHAFF
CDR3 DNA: TGTGCCAGCGCTTATGGGGGACATGCCTTCTTT

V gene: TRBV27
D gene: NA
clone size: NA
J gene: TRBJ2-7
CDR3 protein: CASTHYRERWAYEQYF
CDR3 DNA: TGTGCCAGCACCCACTACAGGGAAAGATGGGCCTACGAGCAGTACTTC

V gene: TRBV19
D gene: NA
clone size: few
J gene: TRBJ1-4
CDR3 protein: CASSEQGNNEKLFF
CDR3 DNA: TGTGCCAGTAGTGAACAGGGCAATAATGAAAAACTGTTTTTT

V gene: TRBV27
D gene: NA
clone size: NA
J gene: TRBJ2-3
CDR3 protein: CASSQSGGSTDTQYF
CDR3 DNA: TGTGCCAGCAGTCAAAGCGGAGGGAGCACAGATACGCAGTATTTT

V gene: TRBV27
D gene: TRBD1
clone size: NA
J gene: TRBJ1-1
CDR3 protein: CASSPQGARTEAFF
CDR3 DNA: TGTGCCAGCAGTCCACAGGGGGCGCGAACTGAAGCTTTCTTT